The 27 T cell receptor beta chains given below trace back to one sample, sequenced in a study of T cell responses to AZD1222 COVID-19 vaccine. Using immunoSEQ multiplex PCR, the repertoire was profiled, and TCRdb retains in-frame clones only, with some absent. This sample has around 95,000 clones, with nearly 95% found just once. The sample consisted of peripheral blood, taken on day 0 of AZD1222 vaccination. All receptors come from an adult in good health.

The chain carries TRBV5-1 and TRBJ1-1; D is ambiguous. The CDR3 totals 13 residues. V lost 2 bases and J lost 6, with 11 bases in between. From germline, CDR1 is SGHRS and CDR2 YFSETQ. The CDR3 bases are TGCGCCAGCAGCTTAGCGGGGTCATCTGAAGCTTTCTTT. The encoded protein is CASSLAGSSEAFF.

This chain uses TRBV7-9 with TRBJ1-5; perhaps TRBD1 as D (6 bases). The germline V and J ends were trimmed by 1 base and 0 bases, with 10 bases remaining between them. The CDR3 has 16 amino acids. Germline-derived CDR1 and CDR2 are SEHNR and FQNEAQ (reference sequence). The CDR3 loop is CASSLVGDTSNQPQHF. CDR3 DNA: TGTGCCAGCAGCTTAGTGGGGGACACTAGCAATCAGCCCCAGCATTTT.

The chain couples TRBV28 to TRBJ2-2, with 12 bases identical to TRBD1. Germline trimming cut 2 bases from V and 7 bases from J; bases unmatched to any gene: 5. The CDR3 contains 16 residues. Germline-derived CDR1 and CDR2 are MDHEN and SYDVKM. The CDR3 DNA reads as TGTGCCAGCAGTTTACCGGGACAGGGGGCTCACGGGGAGCTGTTTTTT. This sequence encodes CASSLPGQGAHGELFF.

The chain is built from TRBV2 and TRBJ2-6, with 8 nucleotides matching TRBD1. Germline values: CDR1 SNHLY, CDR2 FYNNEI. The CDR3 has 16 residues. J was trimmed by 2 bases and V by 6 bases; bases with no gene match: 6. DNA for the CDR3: TGTGCCAGCAGGGGGACAGGAGGAGCTGGGGCCAACGTCCTGACTTTC. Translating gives CASRGTGGAGANVLTF. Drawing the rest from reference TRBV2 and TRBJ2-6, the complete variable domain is EPEVTQTPSHQVTQMGQEVILRCVPISNHLYFYWYRQILGQKVEFLVSFYNNEISEKSEIFDDQFSVERPDGSNFTLKIRSTKLEDSAMYFCASRGTGGAGANVLTFGAGSRLTVL.

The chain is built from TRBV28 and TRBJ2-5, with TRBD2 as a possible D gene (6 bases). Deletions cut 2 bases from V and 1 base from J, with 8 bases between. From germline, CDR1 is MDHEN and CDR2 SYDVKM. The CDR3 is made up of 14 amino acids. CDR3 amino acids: CASSLAGPQETQYF. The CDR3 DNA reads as TGTGCCAGCAGTTTAGCGGGACCCCAAGAGACCCAGTACTTC.

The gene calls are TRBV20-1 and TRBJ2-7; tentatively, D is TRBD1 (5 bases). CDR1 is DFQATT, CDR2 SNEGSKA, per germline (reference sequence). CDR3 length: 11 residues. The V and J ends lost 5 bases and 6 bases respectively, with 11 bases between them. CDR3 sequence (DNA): TGCAGTGCTCGCAGGGCAGGCGAGCAGTACTTC. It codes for CSARRAGEQYF.

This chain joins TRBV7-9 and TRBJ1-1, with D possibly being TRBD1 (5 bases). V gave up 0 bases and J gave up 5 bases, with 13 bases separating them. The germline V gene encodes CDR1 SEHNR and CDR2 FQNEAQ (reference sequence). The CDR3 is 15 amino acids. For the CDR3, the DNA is TGTGCCAGCAGCTTAGCAGGTGGGGGAGGGACTGAAGCTTTCTTT. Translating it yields CASSLAGGGGTEAFF.

The CDR3 loop is CASSLGTGWNYGYTF. CDR3 bases: TGTGCCAGCAGTTTAGGGACGGGGTGGAACTATGGCTACACCTTC. The chain carries TRBV28 and TRBJ1-2; a possible D gene is TRBD1 (5 bases). Trimming took 2 bases from V and 2 from J, leaving 12 bases between them. CDR1 is MDHEN, CDR2 SYDVKM, per germline. The CDR3 loop spans 15 amino acids.

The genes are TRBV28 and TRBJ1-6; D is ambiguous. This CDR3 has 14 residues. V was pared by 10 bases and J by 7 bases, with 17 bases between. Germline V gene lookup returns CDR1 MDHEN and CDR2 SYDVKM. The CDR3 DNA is TGTGCCAACCCAATGGGTTCTGGCAATTCACCCCTCCACTTT. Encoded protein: CANPMGSGNSPLHF.

CDR3: CASRDSYNEQFF. In DNA form, the CDR3 reads TGTGCCAGCCGGGACAGCTACAATGAGCAGTTCTTC. The chain combines TRBV25-1 with TRBJ2-1, with 7 bases fitting TRBD1. This CDR3 has 12 residues. In germline, CDR1 is MGHDK, CDR2 SYGVNS. Trimming at V came to 8 bases and at J to 3 bases, leaving 1 base not matched to a gene.

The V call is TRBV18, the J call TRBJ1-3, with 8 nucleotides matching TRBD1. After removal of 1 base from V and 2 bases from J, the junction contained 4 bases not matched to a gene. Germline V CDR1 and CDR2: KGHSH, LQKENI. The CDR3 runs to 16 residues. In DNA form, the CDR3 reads TGTGCCAGCTCACCACAGACAGGGGAGGCTGGAAACACCATATATTTT. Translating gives CASSPQTGEAGNTIYF.

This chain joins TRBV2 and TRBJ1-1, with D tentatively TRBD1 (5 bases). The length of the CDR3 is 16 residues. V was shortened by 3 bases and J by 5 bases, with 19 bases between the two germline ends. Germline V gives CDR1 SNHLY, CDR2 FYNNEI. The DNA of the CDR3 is TGTGCCAGCAGTGAGGGGCTTGGCCTCCCTGGGACTGAAGCTTTCTTT. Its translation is CASSEGLGLPGTEAFF.

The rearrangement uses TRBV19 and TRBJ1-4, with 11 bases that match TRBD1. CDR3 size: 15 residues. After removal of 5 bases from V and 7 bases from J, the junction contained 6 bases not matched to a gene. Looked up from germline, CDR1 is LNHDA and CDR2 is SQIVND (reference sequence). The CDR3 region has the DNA TGTGCCAGTAGTCTCGGACAGGGGGCTTTTGAAAAACTGTTTTTT. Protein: CASSLGQGAFEKLFF.

The chain's CDR3 is CASSGTDSGNTIYF. CDR3 in DNA: TGTGCCAGCAGCGGGACAGATAGTGGAAACACCATATATTTT. The chain joins TRBV2 to TRBJ1-3, with 7 bases that match TRBD1. The CDR3 runs to 14 residues. Trimming at V came to 6 bases and at J to 3 bases, leaving 5 bases not matched to a gene. The V gene's germline CDR1 is SNHLY and CDR2 FYNNEI.

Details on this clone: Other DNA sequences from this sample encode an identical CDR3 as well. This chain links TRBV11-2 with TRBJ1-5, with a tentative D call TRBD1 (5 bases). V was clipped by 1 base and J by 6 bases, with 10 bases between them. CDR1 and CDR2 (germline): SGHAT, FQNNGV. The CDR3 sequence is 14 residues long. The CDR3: CASSLGPGGQPQHF. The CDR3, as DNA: TGTGCCAGCAGCTTAGGTCCGGGGGGTCAGCCCCAGCATTTT.

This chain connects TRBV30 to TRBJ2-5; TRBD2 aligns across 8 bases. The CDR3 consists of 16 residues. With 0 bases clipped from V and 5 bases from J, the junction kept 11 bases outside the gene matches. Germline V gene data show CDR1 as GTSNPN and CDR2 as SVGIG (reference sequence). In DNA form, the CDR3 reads TGTGCCTGGAGTGTACCGGGGGGGGAGACGAAGGAGACCCAGTACTTC. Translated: CAWSVPGGETKETQYF.

The CDR3 DNA sequence: TGTGCCAGCAGCATCGACGGTAACTATGGCTACACCTTC. Its protein is CASSIDGNYGYTF. This chain joins TRBV7-3 and TRBJ1-2; D remains unclear. This CDR3 spans 13 amino acids. Trimming took off 5 bases at V and 1 base at J, with 8 bases between the two ends. The germline CDR1 and CDR2 sequences are SGHTA and FQGTGA.

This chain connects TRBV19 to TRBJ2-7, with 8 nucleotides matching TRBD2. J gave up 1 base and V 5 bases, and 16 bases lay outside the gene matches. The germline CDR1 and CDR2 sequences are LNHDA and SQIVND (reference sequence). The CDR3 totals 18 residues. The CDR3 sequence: CASSAAGRASDSSYEQYF. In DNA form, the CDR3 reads TGTGCCAGTAGTGCCGCCGGGAGGGCTAGCGACTCATCCTACGAGCAGTACTTC.

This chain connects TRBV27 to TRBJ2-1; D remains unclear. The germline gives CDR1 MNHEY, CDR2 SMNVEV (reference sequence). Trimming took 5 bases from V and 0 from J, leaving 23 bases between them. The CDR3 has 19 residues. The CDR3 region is CASSPPRPRSVRSYNEQFF. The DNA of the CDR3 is TGTGCCAGCAGTCCACCTCGCCCCCGGTCGGTCCGCTCCTACAATGAGCAGTTCTTC.

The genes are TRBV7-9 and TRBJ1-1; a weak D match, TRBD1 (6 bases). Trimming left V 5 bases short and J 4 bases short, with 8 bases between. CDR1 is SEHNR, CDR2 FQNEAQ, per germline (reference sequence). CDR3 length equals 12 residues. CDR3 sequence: CASSRGGTEAFF. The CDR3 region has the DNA TGTGCCAGCAGCAGAGGGGGCACTGAAGCTTTCTTT.

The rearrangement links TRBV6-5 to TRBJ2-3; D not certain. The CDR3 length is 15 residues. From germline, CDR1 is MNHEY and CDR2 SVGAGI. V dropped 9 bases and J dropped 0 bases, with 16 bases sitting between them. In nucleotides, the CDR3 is TGTGCCAGTTCAACGTCGCTTCCTAGCACAGATACGCAGTATTTT. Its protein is CASSTSLPSTDTQYF.

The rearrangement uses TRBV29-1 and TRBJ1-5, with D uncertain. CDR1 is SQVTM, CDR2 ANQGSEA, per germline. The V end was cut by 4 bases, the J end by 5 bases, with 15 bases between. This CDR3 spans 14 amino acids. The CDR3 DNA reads TGCAGCGTTGTAGAGGGTACAGATTATCAGCCCCAGCATTTT. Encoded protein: CSVVEGTDYQPQHF.

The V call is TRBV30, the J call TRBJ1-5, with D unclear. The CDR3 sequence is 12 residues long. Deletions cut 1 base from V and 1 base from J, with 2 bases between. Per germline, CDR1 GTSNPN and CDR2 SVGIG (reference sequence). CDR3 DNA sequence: TGTGCCTGGAGTGCCAGCAATCAGCCCCAGCATTTT. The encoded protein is CAWSASNQPQHF.

CDR3 sequence (DNA): TGTGCCAGCAGCCGACCACAGGGATTGGCGACTAATGAAAAACTGTTTTTT. Translating gives CASSRPQGLATNEKLFF. The V gene is TRBV3-1 (or the pseudogene TRBV3-2), the J gene TRBJ1-4; a weak D match, TRBD1 (6 bases). The germline V gene encodes CDR1 LGHDT and CDR2 YNNKEL (reference sequence). Between the trimmed V and J ends, which lost 4 bases and 2 bases, there was a span of 17 bases. The CDR3 contains 17 residues.

The CDR3 nucleotides are TGTGCCAGCAGCTGGTTGGGTCCCGGCACTGAAGCTTTCTTT. Translated, it gives CASSWLGPGTEAFF. The gene calls are TRBV7-2 and TRBJ1-1; D remains unclear. This CDR3 contains 14 residues. V lost 4 bases, J lost 4 bases, and 13 bases lay in between. The germline CDR1 and CDR2 sequences are SGHTA and FQGNSA.

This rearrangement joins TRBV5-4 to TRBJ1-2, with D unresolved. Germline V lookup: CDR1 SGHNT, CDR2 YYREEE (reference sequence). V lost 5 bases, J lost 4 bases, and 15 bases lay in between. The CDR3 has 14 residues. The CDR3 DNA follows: TGTGCCAGCAGGGGGTTGGCAGACCCCTATGGCTACACCTTC. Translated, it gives CASRGLADPYGYTF. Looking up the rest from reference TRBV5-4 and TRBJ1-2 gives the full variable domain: ETGVTQSPTHLIKTRGQQVTLRCSSQSGHNTVSWYQQALGQGPQFIFQYYREEENGRGNFPPRFSGLQFPNYSSELNVNALELDDSALYLCASRGLADPYGYTFGSGTRLTVV.

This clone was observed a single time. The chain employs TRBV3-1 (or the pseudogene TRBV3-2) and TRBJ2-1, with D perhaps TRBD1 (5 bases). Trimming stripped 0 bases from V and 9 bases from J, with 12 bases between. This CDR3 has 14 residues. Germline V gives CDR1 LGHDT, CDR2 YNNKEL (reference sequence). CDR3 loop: CASSQDKGFGEQFF. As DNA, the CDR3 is TGTGCCAGCAGCCAAGATAAGGGGTTCGGTGAGCAGTTCTTC.